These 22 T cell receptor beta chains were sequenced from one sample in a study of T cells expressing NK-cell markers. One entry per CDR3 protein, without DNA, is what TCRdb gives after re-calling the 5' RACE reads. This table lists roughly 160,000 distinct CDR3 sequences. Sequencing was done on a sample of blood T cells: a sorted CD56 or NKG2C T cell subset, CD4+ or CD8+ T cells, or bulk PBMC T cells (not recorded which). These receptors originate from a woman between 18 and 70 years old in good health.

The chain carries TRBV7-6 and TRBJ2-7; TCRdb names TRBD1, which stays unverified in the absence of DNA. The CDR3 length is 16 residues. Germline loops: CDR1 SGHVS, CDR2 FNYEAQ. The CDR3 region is CASSLFSGTATYEQYF.

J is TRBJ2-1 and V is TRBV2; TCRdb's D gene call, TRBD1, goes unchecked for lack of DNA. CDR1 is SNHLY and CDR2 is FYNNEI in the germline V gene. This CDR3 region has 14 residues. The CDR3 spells CASSGPWMGDEQFF. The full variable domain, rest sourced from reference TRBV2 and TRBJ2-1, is EPEVTQTPSHQVTQMGQEVILRCVPISNHLYFYWYRQILGQKVEFLVSFYNNEISEKSEIFDDQFSVERPDGSNFTLKIRSTKLEDSAMYFCASSGPWMGDEQFFGPGTRLTVL.

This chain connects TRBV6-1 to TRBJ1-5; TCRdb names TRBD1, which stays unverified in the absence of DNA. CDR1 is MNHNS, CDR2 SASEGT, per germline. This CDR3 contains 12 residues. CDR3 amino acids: CASTQGVGPQHF.

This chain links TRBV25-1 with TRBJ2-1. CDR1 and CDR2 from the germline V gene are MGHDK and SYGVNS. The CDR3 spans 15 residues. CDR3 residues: CASSDTLDSYNEQFF.

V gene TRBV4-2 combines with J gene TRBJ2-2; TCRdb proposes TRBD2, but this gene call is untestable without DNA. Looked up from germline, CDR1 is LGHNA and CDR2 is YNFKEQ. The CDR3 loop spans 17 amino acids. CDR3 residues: CASSRALGAGPTGELFF.

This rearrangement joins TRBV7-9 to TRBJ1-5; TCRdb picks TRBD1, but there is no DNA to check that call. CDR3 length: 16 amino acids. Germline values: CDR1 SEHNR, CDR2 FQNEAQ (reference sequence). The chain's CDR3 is CASSLVAGGINQPQHF. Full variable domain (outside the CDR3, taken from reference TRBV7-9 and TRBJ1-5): DTGVSQNPRHKITKRGQNVTFRCDPISEHNRLYWYRQTLGQGPEFLTYFQNEAQLEKSRLLSDRFSAERPKGSFSTLEIQRTEQGDSAMYLCASSLVAGGINQPQHFGDGTRLSIL.

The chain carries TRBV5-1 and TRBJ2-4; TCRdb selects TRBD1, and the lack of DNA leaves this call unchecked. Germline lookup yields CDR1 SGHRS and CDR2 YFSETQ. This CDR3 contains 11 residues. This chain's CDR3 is CASSDLGVQYF.

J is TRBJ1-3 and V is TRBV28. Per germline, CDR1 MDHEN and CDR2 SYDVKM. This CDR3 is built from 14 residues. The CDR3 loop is CASSRPWAGNTIYF.

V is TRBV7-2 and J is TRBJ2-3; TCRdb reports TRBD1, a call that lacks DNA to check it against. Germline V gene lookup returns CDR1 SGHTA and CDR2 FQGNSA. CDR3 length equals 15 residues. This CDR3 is CASKGALLSTDTQYF.

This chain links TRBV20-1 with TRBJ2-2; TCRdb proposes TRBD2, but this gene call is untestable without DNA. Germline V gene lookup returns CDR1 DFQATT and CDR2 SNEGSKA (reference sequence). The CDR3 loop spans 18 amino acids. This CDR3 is CSAPQHALAGGRTGELFF.

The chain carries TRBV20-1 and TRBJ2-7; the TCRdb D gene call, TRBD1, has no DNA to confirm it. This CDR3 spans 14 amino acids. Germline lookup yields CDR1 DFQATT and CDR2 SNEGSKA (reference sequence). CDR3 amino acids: CSARTGPGNGEQYF.

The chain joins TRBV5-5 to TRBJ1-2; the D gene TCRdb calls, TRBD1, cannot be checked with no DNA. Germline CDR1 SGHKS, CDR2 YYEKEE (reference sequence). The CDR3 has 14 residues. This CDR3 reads CASALGTGIYGYTF.

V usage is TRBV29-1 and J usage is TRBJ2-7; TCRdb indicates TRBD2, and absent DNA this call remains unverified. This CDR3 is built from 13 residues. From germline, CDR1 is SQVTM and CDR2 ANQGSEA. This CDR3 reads CSVEDPALRGQYF.

This CDR3 is CASSLMGTAQETQYF. This chain links TRBV5-4 with TRBJ2-5; TCRdb outputs TRBD1, but without DNA this stays unchecked. Per germline, CDR1 SGHNT and CDR2 YYREEE (reference sequence). The CDR3 length is 15 residues.

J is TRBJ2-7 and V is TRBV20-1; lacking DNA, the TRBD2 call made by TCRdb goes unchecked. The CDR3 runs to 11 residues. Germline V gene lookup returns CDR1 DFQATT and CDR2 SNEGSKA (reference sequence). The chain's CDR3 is CSAGPGDEQYF.

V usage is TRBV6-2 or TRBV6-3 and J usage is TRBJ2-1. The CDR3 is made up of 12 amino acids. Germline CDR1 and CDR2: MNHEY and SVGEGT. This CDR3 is CASSYDSGEQFF.

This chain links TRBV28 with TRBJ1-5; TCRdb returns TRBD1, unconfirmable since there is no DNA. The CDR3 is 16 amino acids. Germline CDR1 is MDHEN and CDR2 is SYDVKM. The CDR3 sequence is CASSLPPQGGNQPQHF.

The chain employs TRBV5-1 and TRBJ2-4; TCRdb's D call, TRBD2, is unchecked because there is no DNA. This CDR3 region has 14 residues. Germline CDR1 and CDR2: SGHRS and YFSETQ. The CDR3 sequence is CASSLGRAQDIQYF.

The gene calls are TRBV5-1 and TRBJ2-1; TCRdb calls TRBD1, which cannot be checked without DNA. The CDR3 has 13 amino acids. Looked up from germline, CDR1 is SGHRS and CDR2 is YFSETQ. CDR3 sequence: CASSLAGVNEQFF.

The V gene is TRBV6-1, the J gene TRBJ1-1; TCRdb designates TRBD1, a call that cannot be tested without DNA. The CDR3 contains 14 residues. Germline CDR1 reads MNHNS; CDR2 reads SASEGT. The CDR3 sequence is CASSKQQGGTEAFF.

CDR3 loop: CASRAREQAQETQYF. The rearrangement links TRBV2 to TRBJ2-5; the D gene TCRdb calls, TRBD2, cannot be checked with no DNA. The CDR3 length is 15 residues. CDR1 SNHLY and CDR2 FYNNEI come from the germline V gene. Full variable domain (missing parts from reference TRBV2 and TRBJ2-5): EPEVTQTPSHQVTQMGQEVILRCVPISNHLYFYWYRQILGQKVEFLVSFYNNEISEKSEIFDDQFSVERPDGSNFTLKIRSTKLEDSAMYFCASRAREQAQETQYFGPGTRLLVL.

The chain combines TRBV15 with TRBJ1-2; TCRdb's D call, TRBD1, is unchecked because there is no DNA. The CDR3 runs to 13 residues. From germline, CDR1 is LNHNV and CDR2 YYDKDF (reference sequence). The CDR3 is CATSKDRNYGYTF.